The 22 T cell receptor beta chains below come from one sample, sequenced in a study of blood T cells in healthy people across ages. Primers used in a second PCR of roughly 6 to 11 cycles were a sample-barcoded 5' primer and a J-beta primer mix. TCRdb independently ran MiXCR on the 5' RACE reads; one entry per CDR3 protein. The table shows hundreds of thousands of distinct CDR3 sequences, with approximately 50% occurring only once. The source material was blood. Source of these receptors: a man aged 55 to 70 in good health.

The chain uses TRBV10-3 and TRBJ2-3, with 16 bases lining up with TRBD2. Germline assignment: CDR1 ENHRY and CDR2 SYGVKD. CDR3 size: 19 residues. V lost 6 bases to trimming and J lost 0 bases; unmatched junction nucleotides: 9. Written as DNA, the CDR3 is TGTGCCATCAGGCCGGGACTAGCGGGGGGGCCGAACAGCACAGATACGCAGTATTTT. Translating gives CAIRPGLAGGPNSTDTQYF.

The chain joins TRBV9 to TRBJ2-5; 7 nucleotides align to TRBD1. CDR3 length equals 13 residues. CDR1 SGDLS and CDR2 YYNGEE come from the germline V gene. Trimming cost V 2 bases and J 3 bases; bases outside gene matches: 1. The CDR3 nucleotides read TGTGCCAGCAGCGTCGACAGGGAAGAGACCCAGTACTTC. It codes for CASSVDREETQYF.

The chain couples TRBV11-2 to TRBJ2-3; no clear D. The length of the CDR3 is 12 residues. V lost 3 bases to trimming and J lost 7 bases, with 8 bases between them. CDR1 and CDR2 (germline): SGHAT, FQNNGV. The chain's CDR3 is CASSLDQNTQYF. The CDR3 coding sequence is TGTGCCAGCAGCTTGGACCAAAATACGCAGTATTTT.

CDR3 in amino acids: CSARAGGTGHNEQFF. The CDR3 DNA sequence: TGCAGTGCTAGAGCTGGGGGGACAGGGCACAATGAGCAGTTCTTC. The chain combines TRBV20-1 with TRBJ2-1, with TRBD1 matching over 9 bases. Trimming took 1 base from V and 5 from J; bases not matched to a gene: 6. There are 15 residues in the CDR3. Germline V lookup: CDR1 DFQATT, CDR2 SNEGSKA (reference sequence).

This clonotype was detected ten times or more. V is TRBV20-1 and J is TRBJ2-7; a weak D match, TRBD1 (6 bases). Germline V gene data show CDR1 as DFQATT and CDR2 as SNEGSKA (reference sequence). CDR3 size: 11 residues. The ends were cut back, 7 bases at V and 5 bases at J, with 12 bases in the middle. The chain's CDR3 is CSGLQGNEQYF. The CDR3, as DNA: TGCAGTGGGTTACAGGGTAACGAGCAGTACTTC.

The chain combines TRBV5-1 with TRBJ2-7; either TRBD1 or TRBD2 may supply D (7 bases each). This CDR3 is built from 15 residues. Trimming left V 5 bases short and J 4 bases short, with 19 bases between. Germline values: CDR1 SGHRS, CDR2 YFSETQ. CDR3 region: CASRGGQGTEYEQYF. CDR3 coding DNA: TGCGCCAGCAGGGGAGGGCAGGGGACAGAATACGAGCAGTACTTC. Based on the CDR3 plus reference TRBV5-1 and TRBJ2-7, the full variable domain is KAGVTQTPRYLIKTRGQQVTLSCSPISGHRSVSWYQQTPGQGLQFLFEYFSETQRNKGNFPGRFSGRQFSNSRSEMNVSTLELGDSALYLCASRGGQGTEYEQYFGPGTRLTVT.

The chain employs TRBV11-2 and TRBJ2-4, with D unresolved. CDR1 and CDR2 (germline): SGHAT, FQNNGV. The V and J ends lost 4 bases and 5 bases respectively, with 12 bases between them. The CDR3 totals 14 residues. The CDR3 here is CASSWSDGQNIQYF. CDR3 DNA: TGTGCCAGCAGCTGGTCGGACGGACAAAACATTCAGTACTTC.

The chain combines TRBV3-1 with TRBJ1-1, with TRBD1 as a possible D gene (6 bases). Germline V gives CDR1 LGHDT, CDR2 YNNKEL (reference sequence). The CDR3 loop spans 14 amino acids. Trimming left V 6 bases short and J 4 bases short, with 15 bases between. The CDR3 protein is CASSYNREGTEAFF. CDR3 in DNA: TGTGCCAGCAGTTACAACAGGGAGGGCACTGAAGCTTTCTTT.

The CDR3 DNA is TGTGCCAGCAGCCCTAGGGGGGACGGAACTGAAGCTTTCTTT. This translates into CASSPRGDGTEAFF. V is TRBV7-9 and J is TRBJ1-1; perhaps TRBD1 as D (6 bases). Germline assignment: CDR1 SEHNR and CDR2 FQNEAQ (reference sequence). The ends were cut back, 5 bases at V and 5 bases at J, with 15 bases in the middle. The CDR3 consists of 14 residues.

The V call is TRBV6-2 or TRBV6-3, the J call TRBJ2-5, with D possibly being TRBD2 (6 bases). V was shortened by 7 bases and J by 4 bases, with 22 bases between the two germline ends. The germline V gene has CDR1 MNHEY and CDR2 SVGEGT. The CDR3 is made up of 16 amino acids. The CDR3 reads CASTFLWGEVRETQYF. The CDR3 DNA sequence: TGTGCCAGCACCTTCCTCTGGGGGGAGGTTAGAGAGACCCAGTACTTC.

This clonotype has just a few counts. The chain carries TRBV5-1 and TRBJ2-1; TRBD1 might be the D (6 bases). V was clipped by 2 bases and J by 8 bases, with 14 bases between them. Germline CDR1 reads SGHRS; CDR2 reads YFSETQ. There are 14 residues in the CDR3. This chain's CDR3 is CASSLSQGSDEQFF. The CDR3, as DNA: TGCGCCAGCAGCTTAAGCCAGGGGTCGGATGAGCAGTTCTTC.

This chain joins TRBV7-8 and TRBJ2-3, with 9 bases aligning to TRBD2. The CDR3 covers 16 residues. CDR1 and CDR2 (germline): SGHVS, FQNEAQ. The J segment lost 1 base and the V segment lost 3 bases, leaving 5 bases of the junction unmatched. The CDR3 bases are TGTGCCAGCAGCTTTAGCGGGAGACCCCGCACAGATACGCAGTATTTT. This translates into CASSFSGRPRTDTQYF.

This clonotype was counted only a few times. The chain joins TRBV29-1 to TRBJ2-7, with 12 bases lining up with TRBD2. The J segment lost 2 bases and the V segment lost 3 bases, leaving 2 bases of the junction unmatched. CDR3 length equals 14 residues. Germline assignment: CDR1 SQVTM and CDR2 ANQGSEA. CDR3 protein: CSVEGLAGTYEQYF. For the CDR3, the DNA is TGCAGCGTTGAGGGACTAGCGGGCACCTACGAGCAGTACTTC.

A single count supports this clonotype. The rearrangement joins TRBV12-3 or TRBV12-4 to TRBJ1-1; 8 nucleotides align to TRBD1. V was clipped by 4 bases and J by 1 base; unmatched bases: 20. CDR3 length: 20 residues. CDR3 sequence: CASSSRWDGQGRGGNTEAFF. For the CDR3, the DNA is TGTGCCAGCAGTTCCCGTTGGGATGGACAGGGTAGGGGCGGGAACACTGAAGCTTTCTTT.

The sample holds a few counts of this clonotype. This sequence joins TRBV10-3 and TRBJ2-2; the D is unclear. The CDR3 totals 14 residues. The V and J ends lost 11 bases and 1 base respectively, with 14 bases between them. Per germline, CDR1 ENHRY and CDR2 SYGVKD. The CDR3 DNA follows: TGTGCCTCCAACACAGCTGTGAACACCGGGGAGCTGTTTTTT. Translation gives CASNTAVNTGELFF.

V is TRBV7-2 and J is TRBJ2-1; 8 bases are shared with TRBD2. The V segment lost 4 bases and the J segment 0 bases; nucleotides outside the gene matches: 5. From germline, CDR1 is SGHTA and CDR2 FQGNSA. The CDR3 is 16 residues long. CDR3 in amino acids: CASSSSGTSSYNEQFF. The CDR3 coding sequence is TGTGCCAGCAGCTCAAGCGGGACTAGCTCCTACAATGAGCAGTTCTTC.

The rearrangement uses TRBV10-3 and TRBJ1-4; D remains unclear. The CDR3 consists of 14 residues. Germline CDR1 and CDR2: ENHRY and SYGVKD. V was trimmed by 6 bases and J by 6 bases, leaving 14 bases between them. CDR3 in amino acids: CAIRSRAEDEKLFF. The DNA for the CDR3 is TGTGCCATCAGGTCGAGGGCTGAAGATGAAAAACTGTTTTTT.

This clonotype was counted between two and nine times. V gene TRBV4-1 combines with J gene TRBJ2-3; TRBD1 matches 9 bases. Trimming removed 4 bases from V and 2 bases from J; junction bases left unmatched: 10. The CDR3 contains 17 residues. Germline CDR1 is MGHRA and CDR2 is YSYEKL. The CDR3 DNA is TGCGCCAGCAGCCGCCTCCCGGGACAGGGTAACACAGATACGCAGTATTTT. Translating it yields CASSRLPGQGNTDTQYF.

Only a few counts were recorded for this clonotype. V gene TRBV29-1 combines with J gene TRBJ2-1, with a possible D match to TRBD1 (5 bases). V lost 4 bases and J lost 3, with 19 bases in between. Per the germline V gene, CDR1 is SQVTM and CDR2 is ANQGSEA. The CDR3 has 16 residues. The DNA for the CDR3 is TGCAGCGTTGGGGGCGGAAACAGGCACAACTACAATGAGCAGTTCTTC. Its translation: CSVGGGNRHNYNEQFF.

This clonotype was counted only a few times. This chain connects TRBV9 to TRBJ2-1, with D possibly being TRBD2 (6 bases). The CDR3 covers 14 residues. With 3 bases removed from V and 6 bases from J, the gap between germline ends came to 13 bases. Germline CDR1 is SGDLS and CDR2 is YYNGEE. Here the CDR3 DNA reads TGTGCCAGCAGCGGTCTTGGACTACCCAATGAGCAGTTCTTC. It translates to CASSGLGLPNEQFF.

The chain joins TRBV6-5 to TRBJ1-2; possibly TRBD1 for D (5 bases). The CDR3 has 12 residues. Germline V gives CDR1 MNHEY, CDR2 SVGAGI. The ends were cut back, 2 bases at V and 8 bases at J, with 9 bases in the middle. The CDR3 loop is CASSYVDTGYTF. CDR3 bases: TGTGCCAGCAGTTACGTGGACACCGGCTACACCTTC.

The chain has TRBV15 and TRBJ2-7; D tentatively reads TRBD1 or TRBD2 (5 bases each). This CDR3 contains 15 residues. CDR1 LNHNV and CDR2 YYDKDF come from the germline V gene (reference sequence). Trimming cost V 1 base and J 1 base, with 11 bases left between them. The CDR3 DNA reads TGTGCCACCAGCAGAGTAGACGAGGGGTCCTACGAGCAGTACTTC. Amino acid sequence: CATSRVDEGSYEQYF.